Presented here are 5 T cell receptor beta chains from one specimen sequenced in a study of control samples from healthy donors and cancer patients. TCRdb's table, derived via immunoSEQ multiplex PCR, lists solely in-frame clones and lacks some. The sample records roughly 180,000 clones, about nine tenths being singletons. The sample comprised blood. These receptors were taken from a woman aged 40 to 50 in good health.

This chain connects TRBV11-2 to TRBJ1-5, with D maybe TRBD1 (6 bases). V dropped 5 bases and J dropped 8 bases, with 13 bases sitting between them. This CDR3 has 13 amino acids. The germline gives CDR1 SGHAT, CDR2 FQNNGV. The CDR3, as DNA: TGTGCCAGCAGCCGAACAGGGTTGGAGCCCCAGCATTTT. Its translation is CASSRTGLEPQHF.

The chain has TRBV3-1 (or the pseudogene TRBV3-2) and TRBJ2-7; D uncertain. Germline CDR1 reads LGHDT; CDR2 reads YNNKEL (reference sequence). V gave up 1 base and J gave up 6 bases, with 7 bases separating them. The CDR3 length is 12 residues. The CDR3 reads CASSQGRGEQYF. The CDR3 DNA reads as TGTGCCAGCAGCCAAGGTCGCGGCGAGCAGTACTTC.

The chain carries TRBV28 and TRBJ1-3; the D is unclear. V gave up 8 bases and J gave up 1 base, with 9 bases separating them. This CDR3 region has 13 residues. From germline, CDR1 is MDHEN and CDR2 SYDVKM. The CDR3 nucleotides read TGTGCCAGCCGCGCCTATTCTGGAAACACCATATATTTT. Encoded protein: CASRAYSGNTIYF.

The chain is built from TRBV12-3 or TRBV12-4 and TRBJ2-4; a weak D match, TRBD1 (5 bases). Trimming took 6 bases from V and 11 from J, leaving 14 bases between them. This CDR3 spans 12 amino acids. The CDR3 DNA reads TGTGCCAGCAGGGGGCAGGACCCTCTTCAGTACTTC. Amino acid sequence: CASRGQDPLQYF.

This chain uses TRBV11-2 with TRBJ2-7, with D tentatively TRBD1 (6 bases). CDR1 and CDR2 (germline): SGHAT, FQNNGV. V was cut by 5 bases and J by 5 bases, with 16 bases left in between. This CDR3 has 14 residues. The CDR3 coding sequence is TGTGCCAGCAGCCCGCGCGACAGGTCCCACGAGCAGTACTTC. The encoded protein is CASSPRDRSHEQYF.